Listed below are T cell receptor beta chains from one sample, sequenced in a study of cytomegalovirus exposure and HLA in healthy donors. Method: immunoSEQ multiplex PCR; TCRdb's copy keeps in-frame clones and lacks some. The sample has about 200,000 clones, around 80% seen once. Sequences were obtained from PBMCs. The receptors were gathered from a woman aged 30 to 39 in good health and CMV-seropositive. CDR3s include the opening cysteine and the closing phenylalanine or tryptophan. The D gene is left open where the match is weak. The size of a clone is reported for some rows only, either as once, few or many, or as a class for expanded clones.

clone size,V gene,CDR3 length,D gene,J gene,CDR3 DNA,CDR3 protein
NA,TRBV4-1,15,NA,TRBJ2-5,TGCGCCAGCAGCCAAGGCTCTCGACGCGGAGAGACCCAGTACTTC,CASSQGSRRGETQYF
NA,TRBV13,17,TRBD1,TRBJ2-7,TGTGCCAGCAGCTTAGTACGGTACGGGGGACAGGGCTACGAGCAGTACTTC,CASSLVRYGGQGYEQYF
NA,TRBV6-1,13,NA,TRBJ1-1,TGTGCCAGCAGTGAGGCAACGAACACTGAAGCTTTCTTT,CASSEATNTEAFF
NA,TRBV7-3,14,TRBD1,TRBJ1-1,TGTGCCAGCAGCTCACAGGGGGGGAACACTGAAGCTTTCTTT,CASSSQGGNTEAFF
NA,TRBV28,13,NA,TRBJ1-1,TGTGCCAGCAGTTTGGGGAGGGAGGGACAAGCTTTCTTT,CASSLGREGQAFF
NA,TRBV29-1,13,NA,TRBJ1-1,TGCAGCGCCTATGAGACTTTGAACACTGAAGCTTTCTTT,CSAYETLNTEAFF
NA,TRBV6-6,14,NA,TRBJ1-4,TGTGCCAGCACCCAGGGGAGGGTCCTTGAAAAACTGTTTTTT,CASTQGRVLEKLFF
few,TRBV2,14,NA,TRBJ1-2,TGTGCCAGCAGTGGCATCGGGGAGGGCAGCGGCTACACCTTC,CASSGIGEGSGYTF
NA,TRBV5-6,15,TRBD1,TRBJ1-5,TGTGCCAGCAGCTCAGGGGACAGGATCAATCAGCCCCAGCATTTT,CASSSGDRINQPQHF
NA,TRBV6-5,16,TRBD2,TRBJ2-2,TGTGCCAGCAGTTATCTAACGGGAGGGCATTTGAAGGAGCTGTTTTTT,CASSYLTGGHLKELFF
few,TRBV2,16,NA,TRBJ2-1,TGTGCCAGCAGTACTATCGGGACTGGGCCCAATGATGAGCAGTTCTTC,CASSTIGTGPNDEQFF
NA,TRBV4-2,16,NA,TRBJ2-1,TGTGCCAGCAGCCGTCTCAGGGATAGCTCCTACAATGAGCAGTTCTTC,CASSRLRDSSYNEQFF
NA,TRBV28,15,TRBD1,TRBJ2-7,TGTGCCAGCAGACCTTTCAGGGGGCGCTTTTACGAGCAGTACTTC,CASRPFRGRFYEQYF
NA,TRBV5-6,14,TRBD2,TRBJ2-7,TGTGCCAGCAGCCAAGCGGGAGGGAAACACGAGCAGTACTTC,CASSQAGGKHEQYF
NA,TRBV13,15,NA,TRBJ2-7,TGTGCCAGCAGCTTAGGAGGGGGACGATCCTACGAGCAGTACTTC,CASSLGGGRSYEQYF
NA,TRBV29-1,12,NA,TRBJ1-1,TGCAGCGTTAGGGGGTTGAGCACTGAAGCTTTCTTT,CSVRGLSTEAFF
NA,TRBV6-5,14,TRBD1,TRBJ2-7,TGTGCCAGCAGACCGGGACAGGCTTTCGACGAGCAGTACTTC,CASRPGQAFDEQYF
NA,TRBV2,13,NA,TRBJ2-1,TGTGCCAGCCGCGCAGCGGATTACAATGAGCAGTTCTTC,CASRAADYNEQFF
NA,TRBV5-4,14,TRBD1,TRBJ1-4,TGTGCCAGCAGCCAAGGACAGGCTGGTGAAAAACTGTTTTTT,CASSQGQAGEKLFF
few,TRBV6-5,13,TRBD1,TRBJ2-7,TGTGCCAGCAGTTACGGGACAGGGGTCGAGCAGTACTTC,CASSYGTGVEQYF
NA,TRBV5-1,14,TRBD1,TRBJ2-7,TGCGCCAGCAGCCCGGGGACAGGGGCCTACGAGCAGTACTTC,CASSPGTGAYEQYF
few,TRBV5-1,12,NA,TRBJ1-2,TGCGCCAGCAGCTCGTTGGGCGATGGCTACACCTTC,CASSSLGDGYTF
once,TRBV7-7,16,TRBD2,TRBJ2-3,TGTGCTAGCAGTCCCGGACTAGCGGGAGGGACAGATACGCAGTATTTT,CASSPGLAGGTDTQYF
NA,TRBV15,13,TRBD2,TRBJ2-7,TGTGCCACCAGAGCGGGAGCATCCTACGAGCAGTACTTC,CATRAGASYEQYF
NA,TRBV4-2,17,NA,TRBJ2-7,TGTGCCAGCAGCCAAGATCAACGCCGGGGGTCGGTTTACGAGCAGTACTTC,CASSQDQRRGSVYEQYF
few,TRBV25-1,13,TRBD1,TRBJ2-7,TGTGCCAGTGCCGGGACAGGTACCTACGAGCAGTACTTC,CASAGTGTYEQYF
once,TRBV5-1,14,TRBD1,TRBJ1-4,TGCGCCAGCCAGCAGTCGGGACAGAATGAAAAACTGTTTTTT,CASQQSGQNEKLFF
NA,TRBV27,18,NA,TRBJ1-5,TGTGCCAGCAGTCCGGGGCGGCCCTGGGGGAGGGGCAATCAGCCCCAGCATTTT,CASSPGRPWGRGNQPQHF
NA,TRBV7-9,14,TRBD1,TRBJ2-7,TGTGCCAGCAGCTTTACAGGGGGATCCTACGAGCAGTACTTC,CASSFTGGSYEQYF
NA,TRBV9,16,NA,TRBJ2-6,TGTGCCAGCAGCCGACGTCCTAGCTCTGGGGCCAACGTCCTGACTTTC,CASSRRPSSGANVLTF
NA,TRBV7-3,17,NA,TRBJ1-2,TGTGCCAGCAGCCAAAAAACAGGTGAACCTCCTAACTATGGCTACACCTTC,CASSQKTGEPPNYGYTF
once,TRBV7-6,15,TRBD1,TRBJ2-1,TGTGCCAGCAGCCGCGGACAGGGACCCTACAATGAGCAGTTCTTC,CASSRGQGPYNEQFF
NA,TRBV30,14,NA,TRBJ1-1,TGTGCCTGGCGTCGGGGGGAGGTGAACACTGAAGCTTTCTTT,CAWRRGEVNTEAFF
NA,TRBV5-1,16,TRBD2,TRBJ2-2,TGCGCCAGCAGCTTGGCGGGAGGGTTGAACACCGGGGAGCTGTTTTTT,CASSLAGGLNTGELFF
NA,TRBV9,17,NA,TRBJ2-1,TGTGCCAGCAGCGTAGATCATAGCGGATACTCCTACAATGAGCAGTTCTTC,CASSVDHSGYSYNEQFF
NA,TRBV6-6,13,TRBD1,TRBJ1-2,TGTGCCAGCGGCCAAAGGGGGCGCGGAGGCTACACCTTC,CASGQRGRGGYTF
NA,TRBV7-8,11,NA,TRBJ1-1,TGTGCCAGCAGAGAGGACACTGAAGCTTTCTTT,CASREDTEAFF
NA,TRBV6-5,15,NA,TRBJ2-7,TGTGCCAGCAGCCCCAGCGTAGCGGCTCCCTACGAGCAGTACTTC,CASSPSVAAPYEQYF
NA,TRBV4-1,16,NA,TRBJ1-2,TGCGCCAGCAGCCACGAACCCGGGATCCCAAACTATGGCTACACCTTC,CASSHEPGIPNYGYTF
NA,TRBV5-1,15,NA,TRBJ2-6,TGCGCCAGCTTCGCGGAGTTCTCTGGGGCCAACGTCCTGACTTTC,CASFAEFSGANVLTF
few,TRBV9,15,TRBD1,TRBJ1-4,TGTGCCAGCAGCGACCAGGGGGCAGGTAATGAAAAACTGTTTTTT,CASSDQGAGNEKLFF
NA,TRBV19,14,NA,TRBJ2-5,TGTGCCAGTAGTTCTACAGGCGTTCTAGAGACCCAGTACTTC,CASSSTGVLETQYF
NA,TRBV2,15,TRBD2,TRBJ2-1,TGTGCCAGCACACCTCGGACTAGCGGGAGAAATGAGCAGTTCTTC,CASTPRTSGRNEQFF
NA,TRBV5-6,17,TRBD1,TRBJ1-2,TGTGCCAGCAGCTTCGGGACAGGGGGACCCACTATAGGTGGCTACACCTTC,CASSFGTGGPTIGGYTF
NA,TRBV2,14,TRBD2,TRBJ2-1,TGTGCCAGCAGAGGACTAGCGGGACCTCCGGGGCAGTTCTTC,CASRGLAGPPGQFF
NA,TRBV27,15,TRBD1,TRBJ1-5,TGTGCCAGCAGTTTAACAGGGGGGTACTTGAGGGCCCAGCATTTT,CASSLTGGYLRAQHF
few,TRBV5-6,11,NA,TRBJ1-2,TGTGCCAGCAGCACAGGATATGGCTACACCTTC,CASSTGYGYTF
NA,TRBV5-6,16,TRBD2,TRBJ2-5,TGTGCCAGCAGCTTGGGTTCAGCGGGAGGGGCGAAGACCCAGTACTTC,CASSLGSAGGAKTQYF
NA,TRBV6-5,14,TRBD1,TRBJ2-1,TGTGCCAGCACCTCCACAGGGGAAGGCAATGAGCAGTTCTTC,CASTSTGEGNEQFF
NA,TRBV27,14,TRBD1,TRBJ2-7,TGTGCCAGCAGTCGCGGGACAGGATCCTACGAGCAGTACTTC,CASSRGTGSYEQYF
once,TRBV6-5,15,TRBD2,TRBJ2-7,TGTGCCAGCAGGAGGACTAGCGGGAGTTCCTACGAGCAGTACTTC,CASRRTSGSSYEQYF
few,TRBV19,11,NA,TRBJ2-3,TGTGCCAGTAGTTCGGGGGATACGCAGTATTTT,CASSSGDTQYF
NA,TRBV5-1,17,TRBD2,TRBJ2-4,TGCGCCAGCAAGCACGGCAGCGGGGGCGGGGCCGAAAACATTCAGTACTTC,CASKHGSGGGAENIQYF
NA,TRBV14,16,TRBD1,TRBJ2-1,TGTGCCAGCAGCCTTCACCCCTGGGACAGCTACAATGAGCAGTTCTTC,CASSLHPWDSYNEQFF